The clone carrying this T cell receptor (beta chain) has just a few counts. Its antigen is still unknown. Generated by immunoSEQ multiplex PCR, the TCRdb table keeps only in-frame clones and is missing some. Among some 30,000 clones, more than 90% were seen once, and the ten largest hold 0.3% to 0.45%. The sample belongs to a study of regulatory and conventional T cells in RAG deficiency. Study outcomes and limitations: Omenn syndrome and CID/AS patients had 95 to 100-fold fewer unique Treg TCR beta sequences, versus approximately 9.6-fold elsewhere.

CDR3 length: 16 amino acids. Germline CDR1 is SGHTA and CDR2 is FQGNSA. V dropped 1 base and J dropped 1 base, with 11 bases sitting between them. The sorted conventional CD4+ T cells were CD25-low and CD127-high, with genomic DNA sequenced. These data also formed part of another study, on regulatory T cells. As that study records: Amplification used 52 TRBV primers and 13 TRBJ primers.

This rearrangement joins TRBV7-2 to TRBJ1-5; unclear D gene. The sequenced sample was CD25- CD4+ T cells sorted from blood. This sequence was found in a human donor in good health. The CDR3 here is CASSLDTVLSNQPQHF. For the CDR3, the DNA is TGTGCCAGCAGCTTAGATACGGTTTTGAGCAATCAGCCCCAGCATTTT.